This entry concerns a single TCR beta chain. Its antigen is unidentified. One base away lies a much larger clone, so this may be a sequencing read error. This entry comes from a study of identical twins' blood T cells. Libraries were made from RNA as TCR cDNA, using a modified protocol. As processed by the authors: Per-library CDR3 reads ranged about 2 to 3.6 million; clonotypes, ~100,000 to ~550,000. Each CDR3 protein is one row after TCRdb ran MiXCR on the 5' RACE reads. Clone size and V and J calls follow TCRdb, not the original study. The data hold hundreds of thousands of distinct CDR3 sequences, with over 25% observed a single time. This CDR3 is 13 amino acids long. Notes on the study in general: Twins reportedly had markedly more similar V usage than unrelated donors, even among out-of-frame TCRbeta clonotypes.

This TCR was sampled from a woman aged 18 to 55 in good health. Material for sequencing was PBMCs. The V call is TRBV12-3 or TRBV12-4, the J call TRBJ1-5; D might be TRBD1 (5 bases). The chain's CDR3 is CASSSTVYQPQRF. DNA of the CDR3: TGTGCCAGCAGTTCGACAGTCTATCAGCCCCAGCGTTTT.